Presented here are 16 T cell receptor beta chains from one specimen sequenced in a study of post-analysis software for immune sequencing data. Study conclusions and caveats: Patients had higher frequencies than controls of about five TRBV segments, including TRBV5-6, TRBV5-1 and TRBV20-1.

No cognate antigen is known for these TCRs. Unique molecular identifiers were built into the TCR beta cDNA libraries. Using its own MiXCR run on the PCR reads, TCRdb lists one record per CDR3 protein. Of hundreds of thousands of distinct CDR3 sequences detected, approximately 59% appear once; the ten largest clones hold around 11%. Source material: blood. The receptors here all came from a girl aged 2 to 9 with multiple sclerosis.

The rearrangement links TRBV6-6 to TRBJ2-5; D ambiguous. CDR1 is MNHNY, CDR2 SVGAGI, per germline (reference sequence). The ends were cut back, 0 bases at V and 4 bases at J, with 6 bases in the middle. There are 13 residues in the CDR3. Here the CDR3 DNA reads TGTGCCAGCAGTTACTCGTTTTCAGAGACCCAGTACTTC. Amino acid sequence: CASSYSFSETQYF.

This clonotype was recorded a few times. The chain employs TRBV2 and TRBJ2-5; D gene unclear. V lost 6 bases and J lost 5, with 7 bases in between. Germline V gene sequence: CDR1 SNHLY, CDR2 FYNNEI. The CDR3 extends over 11 amino acids. The CDR3 nucleotides are TGTGCCAGCAGGATCGGGGAGACCCAGTACTTC. As protein: CASRIGETQYF.

V usage is TRBV20-1 and J usage is TRBJ2-3; 9 bases are shared with TRBD2. CDR1 and CDR2 (germline): DFQATT, SNEGSKA (reference sequence). Losses at the gene ends were 3 bases for V and 4 bases for J; bases not matched to a gene: 11. The CDR3 consists of 16 residues. The CDR3: CSARSNIAGAADTQYF. CDR3 coding DNA: TGCAGTGCTAGGTCCAATATAGCGGGGGCGGCAGATACGCAGTATTTT.

The V gene is TRBV11-2, the J gene TRBJ1-1; D is unresolved. Trimming left V 0 bases short and J 7 bases short, with 18 bases between. There are 16 residues in the CDR3. The germline V gene encodes CDR1 SGHAT and CDR2 FQNNGV. CDR3 loop: CASSLDRVSNGGEAFF. CDR3 DNA: TGTGCCAGCAGCTTAGATCGCGTCTCCAATGGCGGTGAAGCTTTCTTT.

This clonotype was seen only once. V is TRBV7-9 and J is TRBJ1-5; maybe TRBD1 (5 bases). The CDR3 loop spans 13 amino acids. Trimming cost V 5 bases and J 7 bases, with 12 bases left between them. From germline, CDR1 is SEHNR and CDR2 FQNEAQ (reference sequence). Written as DNA, the CDR3 is TGTGCCAGCAGCCCCCTGGAGGGGCAGCCCCAGCATTTT. Protein: CASSPLEGQPQHF.

This chain connects TRBV12-3 or TRBV12-4 to TRBJ2-5; 14 nucleotides match TRBD2. There are 16 residues in the CDR3. J gave up 2 bases and V 6 bases, and 5 bases lay outside the gene matches. CDR3: CASSSTSGGVQETQYF. The CDR3 nucleotides read TGTGCCAGCAGCTCGACTAGCGGGGGGGTACAAGAGACCCAGTACTTC.

The chain couples TRBV7-2 to TRBJ2-1; D is possibly TRBD2 (5 bases). Germline V gene data show CDR1 as SGHTA and CDR2 as FQGNSA. The CDR3 is 14 residues long. Trimming left V 3 bases short and J 5 bases short, with 11 bases between. The DNA for the CDR3 is TGTGCCAGCAGCTTTAGAGGACTCAACAATGAGCAGTTCTTC. Translation: CASSFRGLNNEQFF.

This clonotype has a handful of counts. This rearrangement joins TRBV5-8 to TRBJ2-5; no clear D. V was pared by 6 bases and J by 1 base, with 19 bases between. The CDR3 totals 16 residues. In germline, CDR1 is SGHTS, CDR2 YDEGEE. CDR3 coding DNA: TGTGCCAGCACCCCCCTGGCATCTAAACGCCAAGAGACCCAGTACTTC. This gives the protein CASTPLASKRQETQYF.

CDR3 amino acids: CASSPYSGSEVGELFF. CDR3 in DNA: TGTGCCAGCAGTCCCTATAGCGGGAGCGAGGTCGGGGAGCTGTTTTTT. The V call is TRBV27, the J call TRBJ2-2; the match to TRBD2 covers 9 bases. The CDR3 is 16 amino acids. V was clipped by 5 bases and J by 7 bases; unmatched bases: 11. Germline CDR1 MNHEY, CDR2 SMNVEV (reference sequence).

The chain joins TRBV11-2 to TRBJ2-5; perhaps TRBD1 as D (5 bases). V lost 0 bases to trimming and J lost 4 bases, with 21 bases between them. Germline V CDR1 and CDR2: SGHAT, FQNNGV. The length of the CDR3 is 18 residues. For the CDR3, the DNA is TGTGCCAGCAGCTTAGATTTTTTTGACCCACGGCAGGGAGAGACCCAGTACTTC. Translated, it gives CASSLDFFDPRQGETQYF.

The V and J genes are TRBV3-1 and TRBJ2-7, with 9 nucleotides matching TRBD1. V was clipped by 6 bases and J by 7 bases; unmatched bases: 13. CDR1 LGHDT and CDR2 YNNKEL come from the germline V gene (reference sequence). CDR3 size: 15 residues. The CDR3 DNA reads as TGTGCCAGCAGTCTAACCGGGACAGGGACAGGGGAGCAGTACTTC. Translating it yields CASSLTGTGTGEQYF.

The gene calls are TRBV5-1 and TRBJ2-5; 10 bases match TRBD1. The J call may be incorrect, as the DNA end agrees better with TRBJ2-7. The CDR3 length is 12 residues. The germline gives CDR1 SGHRS, CDR2 YFSETQ. The CDR3 DNA is TGCGCCGGAAGACAGGGGGCATACGAGCAGTACTTC. Protein product: CAGRQGAYEQYF.

The chain employs TRBV20-1 and TRBJ2-1; the match to TRBD2 covers 11 bases. The germline gives CDR1 DFQATT, CDR2 SNEGSKA (reference sequence). J gave up 5 bases and V 3 bases, and 6 bases lay outside the gene matches. The CDR3 runs to 15 residues. CDR3 in amino acids: CSASPLAGVHNEQFF. The DNA of the CDR3 is TGCAGTGCTAGCCCACTAGCGGGAGTACACAATGAGCAGTTCTTC.

The chain combines TRBV6-5 with TRBJ1-2, with unresolved D. Trimming pared 0 bases from V and 2 bases from J, leaving 16 bases between. CDR1 is MNHEY, CDR2 SVGAGI, per germline. This CDR3 region has 17 residues. This CDR3 reads CASSYSRKGRSNYGYTF. The CDR3, as DNA: TGTGCCAGCAGTTACTCGAGGAAGGGCAGGAGCAACTATGGCTACACCTTC.

This chain joins TRBV7-2 and TRBJ1-2; 7 bases agree with TRBD1. Germline V gene lookup returns CDR1 SGHTA and CDR2 FQGNSA. The CDR3 runs to 15 residues. V lost 7 bases, J lost 3 bases, and 11 bases stayed unmatched. The CDR3 bases are TGTGCCAGCACTACCTCACAGGGGCCCTACTATGGCTACACCTTC. Translating gives CASTTSQGPYYGYTF.

The chain carries TRBV7-3 and TRBJ2-1; possibly TRBD1 for D (6 bases). CDR3 length equals 17 residues. V was cut by 0 bases and J by 8 bases, with 20 bases left in between. Germline V gene sequence: CDR1 SGHTA, CDR2 FQGTGA. In nucleotides, the CDR3 is TGTGCCAGCAGCTTAACAACGTCGGCCGACAGGCCCGATGAGCAGTTCTTC. It is translated as CASSLTTSADRPDEQFF. Using reference TRBV7-3 and TRBJ2-1 for the parts outside the CDR3, the full variable domain is GAGVSQTPSNKVTEKGKYVELRCDPISGHTALYWYRQSLGQGPEFLIYFQGTGAADDSGLPNDRFFAVRPEGSVSTLKIQRTERGDSAVYLCASSLTTSADRPDEQFFGPGTRLTVL.